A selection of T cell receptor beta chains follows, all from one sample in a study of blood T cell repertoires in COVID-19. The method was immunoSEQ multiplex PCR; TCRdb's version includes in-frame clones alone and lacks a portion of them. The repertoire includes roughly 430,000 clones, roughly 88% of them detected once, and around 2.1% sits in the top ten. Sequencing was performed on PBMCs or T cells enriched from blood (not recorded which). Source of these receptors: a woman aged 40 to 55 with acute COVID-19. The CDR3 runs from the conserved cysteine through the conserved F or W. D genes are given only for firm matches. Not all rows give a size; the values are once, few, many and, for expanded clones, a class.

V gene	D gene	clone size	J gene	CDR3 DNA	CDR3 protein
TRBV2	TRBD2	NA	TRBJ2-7	TGTGCCAGCAGTGAACGGAGCGGGGGGTTCTCCTACGAGCAGTACTTC	CASSERSGGFSYEQYF
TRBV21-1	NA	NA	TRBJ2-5	TGTGCCAGCAGCAAAGTTAGGGGGCGCGACTCCGAGACCCAGTACTTC	CASSKVRGRDSETQYF
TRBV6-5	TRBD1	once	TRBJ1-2	TGTGCCAGCAGCTTACAGGGGGCAGGCTACACCTTC	CASSLQGAGYTF
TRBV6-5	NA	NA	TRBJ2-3	TGTGCCAGCAGTTTGTCTGATACGCAGTATTTT	CASSLSDTQYF
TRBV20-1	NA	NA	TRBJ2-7	TGCAGTGCCATTGACAGGTACGAGCAGTACTTC	CSAIDRYEQYF
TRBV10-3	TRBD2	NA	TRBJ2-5	TGTGCCATCAGTGGAGGACTAGCGGATATGGAGGAGACCCAGTACTTC	CAISGGLADMEETQYF
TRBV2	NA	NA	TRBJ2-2	TGTGCCAGCAGTAGGGAGACCGGGGAGCTGTTTTTT	CASSRETGELFF
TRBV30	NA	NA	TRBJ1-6	TGTGCCTGGAGTAGGGACATCCGAGTCCTATTTGATTCACCCCTCCACTTT	CAWSRDIRVLFDSPLHF
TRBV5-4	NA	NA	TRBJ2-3	TGTGCCAGCAGCCCAGACAGCTTCAGCACAGATACGCAGTATTTT	CASSPDSFSTDTQYF
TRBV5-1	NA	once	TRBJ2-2	TGCGCCAGCAGCTTGATTAATATCAACACCGGGGAGCTGTTTTTT	CASSLININTGELFF
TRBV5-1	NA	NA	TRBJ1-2	TGCGCCAGCAGCTTGAATCATGAACAGTACTCTGGCTACACCTTC	CASSLNHEQYSGYTF
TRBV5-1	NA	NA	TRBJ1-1	TGCGCCAGCAGCTACCGCTCAGGGCTAGCGACTGAAGCTTTCTTT	CASSYRSGLATEAFF